These 20 T cell receptor beta chains originate from one sample sequenced in a study of control samples from healthy donors and cancer patients. Clones were read by immunoSEQ multiplex PCR, and TCRdb kept only the in-frame ones, dropping some. The table records fewer than 110,000 clones, around 88% of them present only once. The sample consisted of PBMCs. The receptors stem from a man between 60 and 75 years old with lung cancer.

V is TRBV4-1 and J is TRBJ2-3, with 7 bases matching TRBD2. This CDR3 is built from 15 residues. Germline V gene sequence: CDR1 MGHRA, CDR2 YSYEKL. V lost 4 bases to trimming and J lost 5 bases; unmatched junction nucleotides: 9. The CDR3 coding sequence is TGCGCCAGCAGCCTTATAGCGGGTAGTGAAGATACGCAGTATTTT. Its translation: CASSLIAGSEDTQYF.

This chain links TRBV6-4 with TRBJ2-2, with D perhaps TRBD2 (7 bases). Germline assignment: CDR1 MRHNA and CDR2 SNTAGT. Trimming removed 3 bases at V and 4 bases at J, with 12 bases between. The CDR3 has 15 residues. For the CDR3, the DNA is TGTGCCAGCAGTGATGGGGGGGCGGGCACCGGGGAGCTGTTTTTT. This translates into CASSDGGAGTGELFF.

The rearrangement joins TRBV15 to TRBJ2-5; TRBD2 might be the D (6 bases). V lost 1 base to trimming and J lost 8 bases, with 14 bases between them. The CDR3 extends over 14 amino acids. Germline CDR1 and CDR2: LNHNV and YYDKDF (reference sequence). CDR3 residues: CATSRVAGPITQYF. CDR3 DNA sequence: TGTGCCACCAGCAGAGTTGCGGGGCCTATTACCCAGTACTTC.

The chain is built from TRBV21-1 and TRBJ1-2; TRBD1 is the table's D call and was not checked against the DNA. TRBV21-1 is flagged as a pseudogene. The CDR3 runs 20 residues. The CDR3 sequence is CASSKDSTRSRTGVMGGYTF. The DNA of the CDR3 is TGTGCCAGCAGCAAAGATAGTACGCGCTCTAGGACAGGGGTTATGGGTGGCTACACCTTC.

The chain combines TRBV7-9 with TRBJ1-3, with 12 positions matching TRBD1. The V gene end was trimmed by 8 bases and the J gene end by 4 bases; junction bases not matched to a gene: 15. This CDR3 contains 18 residues. The germline V gene has CDR1 SEHNR and CDR2 FQNEAQ (reference sequence). This CDR3 is CASSSLGTGGMGGNTIYF. The CDR3 DNA is TGTGCCAGCTCCTCCCTTGGGACAGGGGGCATGGGAGGAAACACCATATATTTT.

CDR3 sequence reads: CASSLNTGELFF. DNA for the CDR3: TGTGCCAGCAGTTTAAACACCGGGGAGCTGTTTTTT. The chain joins TRBV6-5 to TRBJ2-2, with D unclear. The V gene's germline CDR1 is MNHEY and CDR2 SVGAGI. V lost 4 bases to trimming and J lost 2 bases, with 2 bases between them. This CDR3 spans 12 amino acids.

Comment on this clone: The junction differs from germline at one of its ends, possibly a read error. The gene calls are TRBV5-4 and TRBJ1-1; no firm D call. The CDR3 extends over 13 amino acids. The germline V gene encodes CDR1 SGHNT and CDR2 YYREEE (reference sequence). CDR3 residues: CASRAAGHTEAFF. The CDR3, as DNA: TGTGCCAGCAGGGCGGCAGGCCACACAGAAGCTTTCTTT.

The V gene is TRBV7-2, the J gene TRBJ1-4; tentative D call: TRBD1 (5 bases). Trimming stripped 2 bases from V and 0 bases from J, with 7 bases between. CDR1 and CDR2 (germline): SGHTA, FQGNSA. This CDR3 is 15 amino acids long. The CDR3: CASSLLGATNEKLFF. The CDR3 region has the DNA TGTGCCAGCAGCTTACTAGGGGCAACTAATGAAAAACTGTTTTTT.

The genes are TRBV27 and TRBJ1-2; 7 positions match TRBD1. CDR3 size: 16 residues. The junction had 14 bases not matched to a gene; V was cut back by 3 bases and J by 7 bases. Germline CDR1 is MNHEY and CDR2 is SMNVEV (reference sequence). The CDR3 sequence is CASSLLQGTLLSGYTF. CDR3 in DNA: TGTGCCAGCAGTTTGCTACAGGGGACCTTACTGTCTGGCTACACCTTC.

The chain recombines TRBV2 with TRBJ2-1; 9 bases align to TRBD1. Germline V gives CDR1 SNHLY, CDR2 FYNNEI. This CDR3 region has 15 residues. V trimming: 7 bases; J trimming: 8 bases; junction bases outside the gene matches: 12. The CDR3 spells CASTRDRVNIDEQFF. For the CDR3, the DNA is TGTGCCAGCACCCGGGACAGGGTAAATATCGATGAGCAGTTCTTC.

The chain joins TRBV6-5 to TRBJ2-1; maybe TRBD1 (5 bases). CDR1 MNHEY and CDR2 SVGAGI come from the germline V gene. V lost 4 bases and J 1 base, leaving 14 bases between the germline ends. The CDR3 consists of 16 residues. The CDR3 nucleotides read TGTGCCAGCAGTTCTTCTGTGACAGCTTCCTACAATGAGCAGTTCTTC. Amino acids: CASSSSVTASYNEQFF.

This chain uses TRBV10-1 with TRBJ2-2, with TRBD1 matching 7 bases. Germline V CDR1 and CDR2: WNHNN, SYGVQD (reference sequence). This CDR3 has 15 residues. The junction had 1 base not matched to a gene; V was cut back by 3 bases and J by 0 bases. Here the CDR3 reads CASSDTGANTGELFF. The CDR3 nucleotides read TGCGCCAGCAGTGACACAGGGGCGAACACCGGGGAGCTGTTTTTT.

This rearrangement joins TRBV7-2 to TRBJ2-4; perhaps TRBD2 as D (7 bases). CDR1 is SGHTA, CDR2 FQGNSA, per germline. The CDR3 consists of 16 residues. V lost 1 base and J lost 3, with 13 bases in between. CDR3 in DNA: TGTGCCAGCAGCTTAGTGAGGGAGGGGGTCAAAAACATTCAGTACTTC. Protein: CASSLVREGVKNIQYF.

This chain uses TRBV6-5 with TRBJ2-7; D is tentatively TRBD1 or TRBD2 (6 bases each). This CDR3 has 14 residues. Trimming removed 8 bases at V and 3 bases at J, with 17 bases between. Germline loops: CDR1 MNHEY, CDR2 SVGAGI. CDR3 DNA: TGTGCCAGCGCAAGGGGGACTGGGGTCTACGAGCAGTACTTC. It encodes CASARGTGVYEQYF.

The chain uses TRBV12-3 or TRBV12-4 and TRBJ2-1; D gene ambiguous. CDR3 size: 12 residues. Between the trimmed V and J ends, which lost 5 bases and 10 bases, there was a span of 12 bases. For the CDR3, the DNA is TGTGCCAGCAGTCTCGTCCGATACGAGCAGTTCTTC. As protein: CASSLVRYEQFF.

The rearrangement joins TRBV5-4 to TRBJ1-2; D gene ambiguous. Germline CDR1 reads SGHNT; CDR2 reads YYREEE (reference sequence). The V end was cut by 4 bases, the J end by 0 bases, with 10 bases between. The CDR3 extends over 14 amino acids. The CDR3 nucleotides are TGTGCCAGCAGCCGTCCTCCCCCTAACTATGGCTACACCTTC. Amino acids: CASSRPPPNYGYTF. The full variable domain, completed using reference TRBV5-4 and TRBJ1-2, is ETGVTQSPTHLIKTRGQQVTLRCSSQSGHNTVSWYQQALGQGPQFIFQYYREEENGRGNFPPRFSGLQFPNYSSELNVNALELDDSALYLCASSRPPPNYGYTFGSGTRLTVV.

The rearrangement links TRBV6-1 to TRBJ1-1; D is undetermined. The CDR3 has 15 residues. Per germline, CDR1 MNHNS and CDR2 SASEGT. Deletions cut 2 bases from V and 0 bases from J, with 10 bases between. The CDR3: CASSELGTLNTEAFF. CDR3 bases: TGTGCCAGCAGTGAATTGGGCACCTTGAACACTGAAGCTTTCTTT.

This clone was recorded only once. V usage is TRBV5-1 and J usage is TRBJ1-1, with 10 bases that match TRBD1. This CDR3 is built from 16 residues. CDR1 is SGHRS, CDR2 YFSETQ, per germline. The junction had 10 bases not matched to a gene; V was cut back by 4 bases and J by 4 bases. Written as DNA, the CDR3 is TGCGCCAGCAGCACCGGACAGGGGGTAGGGGGCACTGAAGCTTTCTTT. The encoded protein is CASSTGQGVGGTEAFF. The full variable domain, in which reference TRBV5-1 and TRBJ1-1 provide the parts outside the CDR3, is KAGVTQTPRYLIKTRGQQVTLSCSPISGHRSVSWYQQTPGQGLQFLFEYFSETQRNKGNFPGRFSGRQFSNSRSEMNVSTLELGDSALYLCASSTGQGVGGTEAFFGQGTRLTVV.

The chain joins TRBV4-2 to TRBJ2-5, with TRBD2 identical over 9 bases. V shed 4 bases and J 2 bases; nucleotides not matched to a gene: 5. The CDR3 has 15 amino acids. Germline V lookup: CDR1 LGHNA, CDR2 YNFKEQ. CDR3 nucleotides: TGTGCCAGCAGCCCTGAGACTAGCGGTCAAGAGACCCAGTACTTC. Translated: CASSPETSGQETQYF.

This chain joins TRBV18 and TRBJ1-2; D is uncertain. Per the germline V gene, CDR1 is KGHSH and CDR2 is LQKENI. CDR3 size: 14 residues. V lost 3 bases and J 4 bases, leaving 12 bases between the germline ends. In DNA form, the CDR3 reads TGTGCCAGCTCACCTGGTCAGCCGATCTATGGCTACACCTTC. Its protein product is CASSPGQPIYGYTF.